The rows below give T cell receptor beta chains drawn from one sample of a study of CD8 T cells in Susac syndrome. One entry per CDR3 protein, called by TCRdb with MiXCR from the immunoSEQ multiplex PCR reads. The data contain about 19,000 distinct CDR3 sequences, 85% to 95% of them singletons. The source material was CD8+ T cells from PBMCs. These receptors were taken from a human donor in good health. The CDR3 runs from the conserved cysteine through the conserved F or W. Each record gives: D gene, J gene, clone size, V gene, CDR3 DNA, CDR3 protein. D genes are given only for firm matches. Clone size, where shown, is once, few, many, or a class for clones that have expanded.

>NA|TRBJ1-5|NA|TRBV6-2/TRBV6-3
TGTGCCAGCAGTTCCGACGGAATAAATCAGCCCCAGCATTTT
CASSSDGINQPQHF
>NA|TRBJ1-5|once|TRBV5-1
TGCGCCAGCAATGTTGTACGCAGCAATCAGCCCCAGCATTTT
CASNVVRSNQPQHF
>NA|TRBJ2-1|NA|TRBV10-3
TGTGCCATCAGTGAGTTGTCTTCTGGCAATGAGCAGTTCTTC
CAISELSSGNEQFF
>NA|TRBJ2-1|once|TRBV27
TGTGCCAGCGGGAATTTAAACAATGAGCAGTTCTTC
CASGNLNNEQFF
>TRBD2|TRBJ2-1|NA|TRBV5-6
TGTGCCAGCAGCTCTCTAGCGGGAGTATCTGAGCAGTTCTTC
CASSSLAGVSEQFF
>TRBD2|TRBJ2-7|NA|TRBV7-8
TGTGCCAGCAGCTTAGACGGCGGGAGTATTTACGAGCAGTACTTC
CASSLDGGSIYEQYF
>TRBD2|TRBJ2-7|NA|TRBV7-2
TGTGCCAGCAGCCTTGCTAACCCACTAGCGGGAACCTACGAGCAGTACTTC
CASSLANPLAGTYEQYF
>NA|TRBJ2-2|once|TRBV5-8
TGTGCCAGCAGCTTAGTGGGATCCACCGGGGAGCTGTTTTTT
CASSLVGSTGELFF
>TRBD1|TRBJ1-2|NA|TRBV28
TGTGCCAGCATACTATCGCAGGGGGGATGGTATGGCTACACCTTC
CASILSQGGWYGYTF
>NA|TRBJ1-1|NA|TRBV12-3/TRBV12-4
TGTGCCAGCAGTCCAGACCCAATGAACACTGAAGCTTTCTTT
CASSPDPMNTEAFF
>TRBD1|TRBJ2-7|few|TRBV7-9
TGTGCCAGCAGCTTAGTCTACGGGACAGTCTCCTACGAGCAGTACTTC
CASSLVYGTVSYEQYF
>NA|TRBJ2-1|once|TRBV11-2
TGTGCCAGCAGCTTAGGACCCGGGTACAATGAGCAGTTCTTC
CASSLGPGYNEQFF
>NA|TRBJ1-2|NA|TRBV13
TGTGCCAGCAGCTTTAACGTCTTCATCTATGGCTACACCTTC
CASSFNVFIYGYTF
>TRBD2|TRBJ2-1|NA|TRBV6-2/TRBV6-3
TGTGCCAGCACCATGACTAGCGGGAGGGGTAGAAATGAGCAGTTCTTC
CASTMTSGRGRNEQFF
>NA|TRBJ2-4|NA|TRBV19
TGTGCCAGTAGTCCCGCGTGGGTCTCTGACAAAAACATTCAGTACTTC
CASSPAWVSDKNIQYF
>NA|TRBJ2-7|few|TRBV19
TGTGCCAGTAGCCCCGGGACGAACTACGAGCAGTACTTC
CASSPGTNYEQYF
>NA|TRBJ2-7|NA|TRBV4-1
TGCGCCAGCAGCGAGGACAGTACCGAGCAGTACTTC
CASSEDSTEQYF
>NA|TRBJ2-1|NA|TRBV9
TGTGCCAGCAGCGACGACCAACGGGACAACCCCAGGAATGAGCAGTTCTTC
CASSDDQRDNPRNEQFF
>TRBD2|TRBJ2-3|NA|TRBV7-9
TGTGCCAGCAGCTTTTTGCGGGAGAGCACAGATACGCAGTATTTT
CASSFLRESTDTQYF
>NA|TRBJ2-2|NA|TRBV10-3
TGTGCCATCAGTGAGTCAGGGTACAGGGAAGCCCACCTCAGCACCGGGGAGCTGTTTTTT
CAISESGYREAHLSTGELFF
>NA|TRBJ2-3|NA|TRBV7-9
TGTGCCAGCAGCTTACGGGCAGATACGCAGTATTTT
CASSLRADTQYF
>NA|TRBJ2-3|NA|TRBV15
TGTGCCACCAGCAGAACCTGGGGGGGGCCAGATACGCAGTATTTT
CATSRTWGGPDTQYF
>NA|TRBJ2-2|NA|TRBV11-1
TGTGCCAGCAACGAGGGGGTTACCGGGGAGCTGTTTTTT
CASNEGVTGELFF
>NA|TRBJ2-1|NA|TRBV14
TGTGCCAGCAGCCAAGACCATTGGACAGCCAACAATGAGCAGTTCTTC
CASSQDHWTANNEQFF
>NA|TRBJ1-2|NA|TRBV7-9
TGTGCCAGCAGCCTAGCGGGGGCGTATGGCTACACCTTC
CASSLAGAYGYTF
>NA|TRBJ2-6|NA|TRBV6-1
TGTGCCAGCAGGAGGATACTCCCCTGGAGCTCTGGGGCCAACGTCCTGACTTTC
CASRRILPWSSGANVLTF
>TRBD2|TRBJ2-3|NA|TRBV6-1
TGTGCCAGCAGCGACTTACTAGCGGGAGGGCCAGATACGCAGTATTTT
CASSDLLAGGPDTQYF
>TRBD1|TRBJ2-2|NA|TRBV27
TGTGCCAGCAGAACAGTAGGGACAGGTCACACCGGGGAGCTGTTTTTT
CASRTVGTGHTGELFF